One sample yielded the 15 T cell receptor beta chains listed below, sequenced in a study of cytomegalovirus exposure and HLA in healthy donors. 60 Vbeta and 13 Jbeta primers were used in PCR. Measured with immunoSEQ multiplex PCR; TCRdb has only the in-frame clones, and not every one. The repertoire includes 150,000 or so clones, approximately 71% of them detected once, and approximately 10% sits in the top ten. Material for sequencing was PBMCs. All receptors come from a man aged 18 to 30 in good health and CMV-seropositive.

This chain uses TRBV27 with TRBJ2-1; a possible D gene is TRBD1 (6 bases). Trimming took off 5 bases at V and 0 bases at J, with 11 bases between the two ends. The CDR3 runs 15 residues. CDR1 and CDR2 from the germline V gene are MNHEY and SMNVEV (reference sequence). CDR3 nucleotide sequence: TGTGCCAGCAGTCCACAGGGTCACTCCTACAATGAGCAGTTCTTC. This translates into CASSPQGHSYNEQFF.

The chain recombines TRBV5-1 with TRBJ2-5, with D perhaps matching TRBD2 (6 bases). Germline-derived CDR1 and CDR2 are SGHRS and YFSETQ. The CDR3 is made up of 13 amino acids. The ends were cut back, 3 bases at V and 5 bases at J, with 11 bases in the middle. DNA of the CDR3: TGCGCCAGCAGCTATGGGGGGTCGGAGACCCAGTACTTC. Its translation: CASSYGGSETQYF.

This chain uses TRBV27 with TRBJ2-1; 12 bases align to TRBD2. The CDR3 has 17 residues. The germline CDR1 and CDR2 sequences are MNHEY and SMNVEV (reference sequence). V lost 3 bases and J lost 8; bases outside the gene matches: 11. CDR3 coding DNA: TGTGCCAGCAGTTTTGGTCTAGCGGGAGGGCCGTCGCATGAGCAGTTCTTC. The encoded protein is CASSFGLAGGPSHEQFF.

The chain is built from TRBV10-2 and TRBJ1-2; no reliable D call. Trimming took 0 bases from V and 4 from J, leaving 6 bases between them. The CDR3 totals 13 residues. CDR1 is WSHSY and CDR2 is SAAADI in the germline V gene. CDR3 sequence: CASSESFGYGYTF. DNA of the CDR3: TGCGCCAGCAGTGAGTCTTTCGGCTATGGCTACACCTTC.

The V gene is TRBV6-1, the J gene TRBJ1-1, with 7 nucleotides matching TRBD1. From germline, CDR1 is MNHNS and CDR2 SASEGT. The trim removed 8 bases at V and 4 bases at J, leaving 7 bases unmatched. The CDR3 spans 13 residues. Written as DNA, the CDR3 is TGTGCCAGCGGACAGGCATCGGGCACTGAAGCTTTCTTT. It encodes CASGQASGTEAFF.

V and J are TRBV6-4 and TRBJ2-7; TRBD2 matches 7 bases. The CDR3 runs to 16 residues. Unmatched junction bases numbered 13, after V lost 6 bases and J lost 2 bases. Germline V gene sequence: CDR1 MRHNA, CDR2 SNTAGT. The CDR3 sequence is CASRIPTSASAYEQYF. Written as DNA, the CDR3 is TGTGCCAGCAGAATACCAACTAGCGCTAGTGCCTACGAGCAGTACTTC.

The DNA for the CDR3 is TGCGCCAGCAGCTTGGCGGGAGCGGGAGAGGAAGAGTACTTC. Encoded protein: CASSLAGAGEEEYF. The chain is built from TRBV5-1 and TRBJ2-7; 8 nucleotides align to TRBD2. Losses at the gene ends were 0 bases for V and 11 bases for J; bases not matched to a gene: 10. The germline V gene has CDR1 SGHRS and CDR2 YFSETQ. The CDR3 is made up of 14 amino acids.

V usage is TRBV30 and J usage is TRBJ1-4; D is uncertain. V was pared by 0 bases and J by 6 bases, with 14 bases between. Germline V gives CDR1 GTSNPN, CDR2 SVGIG (reference sequence). This CDR3 spans 15 amino acids. The CDR3 DNA is TGTGCCTGGAGTGTACGTGGGAGATGGGATGAAAAACTGTTTTTT. Amino acids: CAWSVRGRWDEKLFF. Filled out from reference TRBV30 and TRBJ1-4, the complete variable domain reads SQTIHQWPATLVQPVGSPLSLECTVEGTSNPNLYWYRQAAGRGLQLLFYSVGIGQISSEVPQNLSASRPQDRQFILSSKKLLLSDSGFYLCAWSVRGRWDEKLFFGSGTQLSVL.

The chain joins TRBV6-6 to TRBJ2-5, with D perhaps TRBD2 (5 bases). V shed 5 bases and J shed 7 bases, with 14 bases lying between them. The CDR3 consists of 13 residues. Germline loops: CDR1 MNHNY, CDR2 SVGAGI (reference sequence). The CDR3 loop is CASSQRGGGTQYF. CDR3 bases: TGTGCCAGCAGTCAACGGGGTGGAGGGACCCAGTACTTC.

J is TRBJ2-1 and V is TRBV12-1; TRBD2 is the table's D call, not checked against the DNA. TRBV12-1 corresponds to a pseudogene. The CDR3 spans 18 residues. DNA of the CDR3: TGTGCCAGCAGCTTTGTGTCCCCTGGAGCGGTCACCTACAATGAGCAGTTCTTC. This sequence encodes CASSFVSPGAVTYNEQFF.

This sequence joins TRBV28 and TRBJ2-7, with TRBD1 matching over 8 bases. CDR3 length: 14 residues. V dropped 2 bases and J dropped 8; count of bases not matched to a gene: 8. Germline V CDR1 and CDR2: MDHEN, SYDVKM. CDR3 protein: CASSLDRGKSQQYF. In nucleotides, the CDR3 is TGTGCCAGCAGTTTAGACAGGGGAAAATCACAGCAGTACTTC.

V gene TRBV6-1 combines with J gene TRBJ1-2; perhaps TRBD1 as D (5 bases). V was clipped by 8 bases and J by 6 bases, with 19 bases between them. The germline V gene has CDR1 MNHNS and CDR2 SASEGT. The CDR3 covers 14 residues. The DNA for the CDR3 is TGTGCCAGCCTAGTGAAGTTAGGGGCGGATGGCTACACCTTC. Amino acid sequence: CASLVKLGADGYTF.

The chain recombines TRBV19 with TRBJ2-1; 7 positions agree with TRBD1. Germline values: CDR1 LNHDA, CDR2 SQIVND (reference sequence). CDR3 length: 14 amino acids. With V trimmed by 6 bases and J by 5 bases, 7 bases remained unmatched. CDR3 bases: TGTGCCAGTAGCGAGACAGGGTTCAACAATGAGCAGTTCTTC. As protein: CASSETGFNNEQFF.

This chain links TRBV4-2 with TRBJ2-5, with D perhaps TRBD2 (6 bases). This CDR3 comprises 16 residues. Germline loops: CDR1 LGHNA, CDR2 YNFKEQ. Trimming shortened V by 7 bases and J by 5 bases, and 23 bases separated the two germline ends. CDR3 in DNA: TGTGCCAGCACCCCTAGTGGACGAGCTGGAGGGGAGACCCAGTACTTC. Translating it yields CASTPSGRAGGETQYF.

The CDR3 DNA reads TGTGCCAGCAGTGAGGGGAAGACAGTCAATCAGCCCCAGCATTTT. This encodes CASSEGKTVNQPQHF. This chain links TRBV2 with TRBJ1-5; D is perhaps TRBD1 (5 bases). V gave up 3 bases and J gave up 3 bases, with 12 bases separating them. Germline V CDR1 and CDR2: SNHLY, FYNNEI. The CDR3 has 15 residues.